The rows below give T cell receptor beta chains drawn from one sample of a study of blood T cells in healthy people across ages. TCRdb processed the 5' RACE reads anew with MiXCR; each CDR3 protein has one entry. The repertoire holds 1.8 million or so distinct CDR3 sequences, with about two fifths as singletons. The sequencing sample was made of blood. Receptor source: a human donor in good health. The CDR3 runs from the conserved cysteine through the conserved F or W. Fields, in order: V gene, clone size, J gene, D gene, CDR3 protein, CDR3 DNA. D genes are given only for firm matches. Rows may omit the clone size; those that give it use once, few, many or a size class.

v_call: TRBV6-2/TRBV6-3
clone_size: .
j_call: TRBJ1-5
d_call: .
cdr3_aa: CASSKSTGHPQHF
cdr3_nt: TGTGCCAGCAGTAAGTCTACAGGGCATCCCCAGCATTTT

v_call: TRBV18
clone_size: .
j_call: TRBJ2-7
d_call: TRBD2
cdr3_aa: CASSPRGGQNRYEQYF
cdr3_nt: TGTGCCAGCTCACCGCGGGGGGGACAGAATCGCTACGAGCAGTACTTC

v_call: TRBV20-1
clone_size: .
j_call: TRBJ2-7
d_call: TRBD2
cdr3_aa: CSARSSSRDYSYEQYF
cdr3_nt: TGCAGTGCTAGATCTTCGTCCCGGGACTACTCCTACGAGCAGTACTTC

v_call: TRBV6-1
clone_size: .
j_call: TRBJ2-1
d_call: .
cdr3_aa: CASSEASRILYNEQFF
cdr3_nt: TGTGCCAGCAGTGAAGCGAGTCGTATTCTCTACAATGAGCAGTTCTTC

v_call: TRBV20-1
clone_size: few
j_call: TRBJ1-6
d_call: TRBD1
cdr3_aa: CSADKGQGSINSPLHF
cdr3_nt: TGCAGTGCCGACAAAGGACAGGGAAGTATTAATTCACCCCTCCACTTT

v_call: TRBV4-1
clone_size: .
j_call: TRBJ2-5
d_call: TRBD1
cdr3_aa: CASSHPGQGRETQYF
cdr3_nt: TGCGCCAGCAGCCACCCCGGACAGGGAAGGGAGACCCAGTACTTC

v_call: TRBV12-3/TRBV12-4
clone_size: .
j_call: TRBJ1-1
d_call: .
cdr3_aa: CASRWTENTEAFF
cdr3_nt: TGTGCCAGCAGGTGGACAGAGAACACTGAAGCTTTCTTT

v_call: TRBV7-2
clone_size: many
j_call: TRBJ2-3
d_call: TRBD2
cdr3_aa: CASSLGTSADTQYF
cdr3_nt: TGTGCCAGCAGCCTAGGGACTAGCGCAGATACGCAGTATTTT

v_call: TRBV18
clone_size: few
j_call: TRBJ2-4
d_call: TRBD1
cdr3_aa: CASSLRQGSAEQYF
cdr3_nt: TGTGCCAGCTCACTACGACAGGGCTCTGCGGAGCAGTACTTC

v_call: TRBV6-6
clone_size: .
j_call: TRBJ2-5
d_call: .
cdr3_aa: CASPTLLRTDSNEQYF
cdr3_nt: TGTGCCAGCCCTACCCTCCTACGGACAGACTCCAATGAGCAGTACTTC

v_call: TRBV20-1
clone_size: .
j_call: TRBJ2-7
d_call: .
cdr3_aa: CSAKARGPSYEQYF
cdr3_nt: TGCAGTGCAAAAGCCCGGGGACCATCCTACGAGCAGTACTTC

v_call: TRBV11-2
clone_size: .
j_call: TRBJ1-6
d_call: .
cdr3_aa: CASSSEGPYNSPLHF
cdr3_nt: TGTGCCAGCAGCTCCGAAGGGCCTTATAATTCACCCCTCCACTTT

v_call: TRBV28
clone_size: .
j_call: TRBJ1-4
d_call: TRBD1
cdr3_aa: CASSPRTGRLANEKLFF
cdr3_nt: TGTGCCAGCAGTCCGCGGACAGGGAGATTGGCTAATGAAAAACTGTTTTTT

v_call: TRBV5-1
clone_size: .
j_call: TRBJ2-1
d_call: .
cdr3_aa: CASSLAGTGFEETQFF
cdr3_nt: TGCGCCAGCAGCTTGGCCGGCACGGGGTTTGAAGAGACCCAGTTCTTC

v_call: TRBV14
clone_size: .
j_call: TRBJ1-3
d_call: .
cdr3_aa: CASSQGDSFSGNTIYF
cdr3_nt: TGTGCCAGCAGCCAAGGCGACAGCTTCTCTGGAAACACCATATATTTT

v_call: TRBV5-4
clone_size: few
j_call: TRBJ2-1
d_call: TRBD2
cdr3_aa: CASSSAPGLAGWDEQFF
cdr3_nt: TGTGCCAGCAGCTCGGCCCCGGGACTAGCGGGATGGGATGAGCAGTTCTTC

v_call: TRBV2
clone_size: .
j_call: TRBJ2-1
d_call: .
cdr3_aa: CASSEIGSSRVLFF
cdr3_nt: TGTGCCAGCAGTGAGATAGGGTCGTCCCGAGTACTGTTCTTC

v_call: TRBV7-3
clone_size: .
j_call: TRBJ2-1
d_call: .
cdr3_aa: CASSLTPGYNEQFF
cdr3_nt: TGTGCCAGCAGCTTAACCCCGGGCTACAATGAGCAGTTCTTC

v_call: TRBV29-1
clone_size: once
j_call: TRBJ2-3
d_call: .
cdr3_aa: CSGLLLTPGTDTQYF
cdr3_nt: TGCAGCGGCCTCCTACTTACTCCAGGGACAGATACGCAGTATTTT

v_call: TRBV20-1
clone_size: few
j_call: TRBJ2-7
d_call: TRBD1
cdr3_aa: CSARGSGFGTGMSEQYF
cdr3_nt: TGCAGTGCTAGAGGATCGGGCTTCGGGACAGGGATGAGTGAGCAGTACTTC

v_call: TRBV19
clone_size: .
j_call: TRBJ1-5
d_call: .
cdr3_aa: CASTLGAGGNQPQHF
cdr3_nt: TGTGCCAGTACCCTCGGCGCAGGGGGCAATCAGCCCCAGCATTTT

v_call: TRBV28
clone_size: .
j_call: TRBJ1-1
d_call: TRBD1
cdr3_aa: CASSLGGLWTGKNTEAFF
cdr3_nt: TGTGCCAGCAGTTTAGGGGGGTTGTGGACAGGCAAGAACACTGAAGCTTTCTTT

v_call: TRBV12-3/TRBV12-4
clone_size: .
j_call: TRBJ2-1
d_call: TRBD2
cdr3_aa: CASSLLLAGNYNEQFF
cdr3_nt: TGTGCCAGCAGTTTATTGCTAGCGGGGAATTACAATGAGCAGTTCTTC

v_call: TRBV4-3
clone_size: .
j_call: TRBJ2-1
d_call: .
cdr3_aa: CASSRVSSSCNEQFF
cdr3_nt: TGCGCCAGCAGCCGGGTGTCCAGCTCCTGCAATGAGCAGTTCTTC

v_call: TRBV2
clone_size: .
j_call: TRBJ2-3
d_call: TRBD1
cdr3_aa: CASSVARDRMATDTQYF
cdr3_nt: TGTGCCAGCAGTGTCGCGAGGGACAGGATGGCCACAGATACGCAGTATTTT

v_call: TRBV7-2
clone_size: once
j_call: TRBJ1-4
d_call: .
cdr3_aa: CASRDGFATNEKLFF
cdr3_nt: TGTGCCAGCCGGGACGGATTTGCAACTAATGAAAAACTGTTTTTT

v_call: TRBV6-1
clone_size: few
j_call: TRBJ2-5
d_call: .
cdr3_aa: CASSSTLEGYAPGETQYF
cdr3_nt: TGTGCCAGCAGCTCAACCCTGGAGGGGTACGCCCCAGGGGAGACCCAGTACTTC

v_call: TRBV20-1
clone_size: few
j_call: TRBJ1-5
d_call: TRBD1
cdr3_aa: CSAHKDREQPQHF
cdr3_nt: TGCAGTGCCCATAAAGACAGGGAACAGCCCCAGCATTTT

v_call: TRBV6-5
clone_size: few
j_call: TRBJ2-7
d_call: .
cdr3_aa: CASSGQFSSYEQYF
cdr3_nt: TGTGCCAGCAGCGGACAGTTTAGCTCCTACGAGCAGTACTTC

v_call: TRBV12-3/TRBV12-4
clone_size: .
j_call: TRBJ2-7
d_call: .
cdr3_aa: CASSLDKGGVDEQYF
cdr3_nt: TGTGCCAGCAGTTTAGACAAAGGGGGGGTCGACGAGCAGTACTTC

v_call: TRBV7-2
clone_size: few
j_call: TRBJ1-2
d_call: .
cdr3_aa: CASSRNSAGSNYGYTF
cdr3_nt: TGTGCCAGCAGCCGAAACAGTGCAGGGTCTAACTATGGCTACACCTTC

v_call: TRBV20-1
clone_size: .
j_call: TRBJ1-2
d_call: .
cdr3_aa: CSAGEAPGRGYTF
cdr3_nt: TGCAGTGCTGGGGAGGCTCCGGGTAGGGGCTACACCTTC

v_call: TRBV20-1
clone_size: few
j_call: TRBJ1-1
d_call: .
cdr3_aa: CSVRTGTEAFF
cdr3_nt: TGCAGTGTACGAACAGGCACTGAAGCTTTCTTT

v_call: TRBV7-2
clone_size: .
j_call: TRBJ1-2
d_call: .
cdr3_aa: CASSPSGNSGYTF
cdr3_nt: TGTGCCAGCAGCCCCTCCGGGAACAGTGGCTACACCTTC

v_call: TRBV12-3/TRBV12-4
clone_size: .
j_call: TRBJ2-3
d_call: TRBD2
cdr3_aa: CASSNGTSGSYTDTQYF
cdr3_nt: TGTGCCAGCAGTAACGGCACTAGCGGTTCTTACACAGATACGCAGTATTTT

v_call: TRBV20-1
clone_size: .
j_call: TRBJ1-4
d_call: .
cdr3_aa: CSARSADATNEKLFF
cdr3_nt: TGCAGTGCTAGAAGCGCCGATGCAACTAATGAAAAACTGTTTTTT

v_call: TRBV20-1
clone_size: .
j_call: TRBJ1-3
d_call: TRBD1
cdr3_aa: CSAKDRDSGNTIYF
cdr3_nt: TGCAGTGCTAAAGACAGGGACTCTGGAAACACCATATATTTT

v_call: TRBV7-2
clone_size: few
j_call: TRBJ1-2
d_call: .
cdr3_aa: CASSFAGEDYGYTF
cdr3_nt: TGTGCCAGCAGCTTCGCAGGGGAAGACTATGGCTACACCTTC

v_call: TRBV30
clone_size: .
j_call: TRBJ1-5
d_call: .
cdr3_aa: CAWREQSNQPQHF
cdr3_nt: TGCGCCTGGAGAGAACAGAGCAATCAGCCCCAGCATTTT

v_call: TRBV3-1
clone_size: few
j_call: TRBJ2-2
d_call: .
cdr3_aa: CASSQSAGELFF
cdr3_nt: TGTGCCAGCAGCCAATCAGCTGGGGAGCTGTTTTTT

v_call: TRBV5-1
clone_size: .
j_call: TRBJ2-1
d_call: TRBD2
cdr3_aa: CASNNPVEPTSGYNEQFF
cdr3_nt: TGCGCCAGCAACAATCCCGTAGAGCCGACTAGCGGCTACAATGAGCAGTTCTTC

v_call: TRBV5-1
clone_size: .
j_call: TRBJ2-3
d_call: TRBD2
cdr3_aa: CASSSGTRVLDTQYF
cdr3_nt: TGCGCCAGCAGCTCCGGGACTAGGGTGTTAGATACGCAGTATTTT

v_call: TRBV13
clone_size: .
j_call: TRBJ2-5
d_call: .
cdr3_aa: CASSLEGNSAQTQYF
cdr3_nt: TGTGCCAGCAGCTTAGAGGGCAACAGCGCCCAGACCCAGTACTTC

v_call: TRBV2
clone_size: few
j_call: TRBJ2-2
d_call: .
cdr3_aa: CASIRGYDTGELFF
cdr3_nt: TGTGCCAGCATCAGGGGATACGACACCGGGGAGCTGTTTTTT

v_call: TRBV20-1
clone_size: .
j_call: TRBJ2-4
d_call: .
cdr3_aa: CSASPYRVSTKNIQYF
cdr3_nt: TGCAGTGCATCTCCCTACAGGGTCTCTACCAAAAACATTCAGTACTTC

v_call: TRBV29-1
clone_size: .
j_call: TRBJ1-1
d_call: .
cdr3_aa: CSVDIEPSGAFF
cdr3_nt: TGCAGCGTTGATATAGAACCGTCTGGAGCTTTCTTT

v_call: TRBV11-2
clone_size: .
j_call: TRBJ2-3
d_call: TRBD2
cdr3_aa: CASSLGIGLAGAPDTQYF
cdr3_nt: TGTGCCAGCAGCTTAGGCATCGGACTAGCGGGGGCCCCAGATACGCAGTATTTT

v_call: TRBV6-6
clone_size: .
j_call: TRBJ2-1
d_call: TRBD2
cdr3_aa: CASSPGGLAGTNEQFF
cdr3_nt: TGTGCCAGCAGCCCCGGGGGACTAGCGGGGACAAATGAGCAGTTCTTC

v_call: TRBV20-1
clone_size: .
j_call: TRBJ2-5
d_call: TRBD2
cdr3_aa: CSATTGGLQETQYF
cdr3_nt: TGCAGTGCTACTACGGGGGGTCTACAAGAGACCCAGTACTTC

v_call: TRBV6-2/TRBV6-3
clone_size: few
j_call: TRBJ2-7
d_call: TRBD2
cdr3_aa: CASSLLAGVYEQYF
cdr3_nt: TGTGCCAGCAGTTTATTAGCGGGGGTTTACGAGCAGTACTTC

v_call: TRBV5-1
clone_size: .
j_call: TRBJ2-7
d_call: TRBD1
cdr3_aa: CASSEDREDCEQYF
cdr3_nt: TGCGCCAGCAGCGAGGACAGGGAAGACTGCGAGCAGTACTTC

v_call: TRBV11-3
clone_size: .
j_call: TRBJ2-1
d_call: TRBD2
cdr3_aa: CASSLDIRLAGASYNEQFF
cdr3_nt: TGTGCCAGCAGCTTAGATATTAGGCTAGCGGGGGCCTCCTACAATGAGCAGTTCTTC

v_call: TRBV28
clone_size: few
j_call: TRBJ1-4
d_call: .
cdr3_aa: CATQNPRKEKLFF
cdr3_nt: TGTGCCACCCAAAACCCCCGGAAGGAAAAACTGTTTTTT

v_call: TRBV4-3
clone_size: .
j_call: TRBJ2-4
d_call: .
cdr3_aa: CASSPAGLEHGNIQYF
cdr3_nt: TGCGCCAGCAGCCCGGCAGGGCTGGAGCATGGAAACATTCAGTACTTC